This entry lists 14 T cell receptor beta chains sequenced from one sample in a study of T cell changes during pregnancy in multiple sclerosis. Sequenced by immunoSEQ multiplex PCR; TCRdb stores in-frame clones only, minus some. The table lists more than 15,000 clones, roughly 84% of them singletons. Specimen: CD8+ T cells from peripheral blood mononuclear cells, collected in the third trimester of pregnancy. Source of these receptors: a female donor in good health, enrolled as a control in a pregnancy study.

The chain carries TRBV28 and TRBJ2-2; TRBD2 agrees at 8 bases. Trimming removed 7 bases from V and 3 bases from J; junction bases left unmatched: 7. CDR1 MDHEN and CDR2 SYDVKM come from the germline V gene. This CDR3 has 15 amino acids. This CDR3 is CASKTGTRDTGELFF. The CDR3 coding sequence is TGTGCCAGCAAGACCGGGACTAGGGACACCGGGGAGCTGTTTTTT.

This chain joins TRBV7-2 and TRBJ1-2; perhaps TRBD1 as D (6 bases). Trimming stripped 4 bases from V and 6 bases from J, with 18 bases between. Germline CDR1 SGHTA, CDR2 FQGNSA. The CDR3 is 15 residues long. The CDR3, as DNA: TGTGCCAGCAGCTCGACACCCCCGACAGGAGATGGCTACACCTTC. Residues: CASSSTPPTGDGYTF.

V is TRBV2 and J is TRBJ2-7; TRBD2 might be the D (6 bases). The germline gives CDR1 SNHLY, CDR2 FYNNEI. The CDR3 has 11 residues. Deletions cut 4 bases from V and 7 bases from J, with 8 bases between. CDR3 region: CASSVGGEQYF. CDR3 bases: TGTGCCAGCAGTGTCGGGGGAGAGCAGTACTTC.

The CDR3 DNA follows: TGTGCCAGCAGTTGGACAGACTTGAACACTGAAGCTTTCTTT. The encoded protein is CASSWTDLNTEAFF. This sequence joins TRBV6-5 and TRBJ1-1, with D tentatively TRBD1 (6 bases). Trimming took off 4 bases at V and 0 bases at J, with 9 bases between the two ends. Germline V gene data show CDR1 as MNHEY and CDR2 as SVGAGI. The CDR3 is 14 amino acids.

The rearrangement uses TRBV13 and TRBJ2-5; no clear D. Germline V gene lookup returns CDR1 PRHDT and CDR2 FYEKMQ (reference sequence). Trimming shortened V by 3 bases and J by 4 bases, and 12 bases separated the two germline ends. The CDR3 length is 14 residues. The CDR3 DNA reads TGTGCCAGCAGCTTCCTAGAAGAGGTAGAGACCCAGTACTTC. Translation: CASSFLEEVETQYF. Full variable domain (rest looked up from reference TRBV13 and TRBJ2-5): AAGVIQSPRHLIKEKRETATLKCYPIPRHDTVYWYQQGPGQDPQFLISFYEKMQSDKGSIPDRFSAQQFSDYHSELNMSSLELGDSALYFCASSFLEEVETQYFGPGTRLLVL.

The chain has TRBV7-6 and TRBJ2-3; TRBD2 agrees at 7 bases. This CDR3 region has 16 residues. V trimming: 5 bases; J trimming: 0 bases; junction bases outside the gene matches: 8. CDR1 SGHVS and CDR2 FNYEAQ come from the germline V gene. The CDR3 DNA is TGTGCCAGCAGCCCTCGGGGTAGCGGGAGCACAGATACGCAGTATTTT. Its protein is CASSPRGSGSTDTQYF.

This sequence joins TRBV19 and TRBJ2-2; 10 bases are a match to TRBD2. Trimming took 7 bases from V and 4 from J; bases not matched to a gene: 3. Germline V lookup: CDR1 LNHDA, CDR2 SQIVND (reference sequence). This CDR3 region has 14 residues. In nucleotides, the CDR3 is TGTGCCAGTATAAGACTAGCGGGCACCGGGGAGCTGTTTTTT. It codes for CASIRLAGTGELFF.

The CDR3 spells CASTGGRTEAFF. The CDR3 DNA reads as TGTGCCAGTACGGGGGGCCGTACTGAAGCTTTCTTT. The chain joins TRBV19 to TRBJ1-1; D may be TRBD1 (6 bases). V shed 7 bases and J shed 5 bases, with 11 bases lying between them. CDR1 LNHDA and CDR2 SQIVND come from the germline V gene (reference sequence). The CDR3 length is 12 residues.

This clone appeared once. The gene calls are TRBV7-9 and TRBJ2-1; TRBD2 aligns across 9 bases. The V segment lost 2 bases and the J segment 10 bases; nucleotides outside the gene matches: 21. The germline V gene has CDR1 SEHNR and CDR2 FQNEAQ (reference sequence). The CDR3 is 19 residues long. CDR3 amino acids: CASSLFESSGARWSGEQFF. In DNA, the CDR3 is TGTGCCAGCAGCTTATTTGAGTCTAGCGGGGCTCGCTGGTCAGGCGAGCAGTTCTTC. Together with reference TRBV7-9 and TRBJ2-1, the CDR3 gives the full variable domain: DTGVSQNPRHKITKRGQNVTFRCDPISEHNRLYWYRQTLGQGPEFLTYFQNEAQLEKSRLLSDRFSAERPKGSFSTLEIQRTEQGDSAMYLCASSLFESSGARWSGEQFFGPGTRLTVL.

The gene calls are TRBV29-1 and TRBJ1-2; 12 bases are shared with TRBD1. J was trimmed by 8 bases and V by 6 bases; bases with no gene match: 13. CDR1 is SQVTM, CDR2 ANQGSEA, per germline. This CDR3 is built from 15 residues. This CDR3 reads CSVGPGTGGEGGYTF. The DNA of the CDR3 is TGCAGCGTGGGTCCCGGGACAGGGGGCGAGGGAGGCTACACCTTC.

The rearrangement links TRBV11-2 to TRBJ2-1; 15 positions agree with TRBD2. V was pared by 5 bases and J by 4 bases, with 6 bases of the junction left unmatched. The germline V gene has CDR1 SGHAT and CDR2 FQNNGV. This CDR3 comprises 17 residues. The CDR3 loop is CASSTRTSGRDYNEQFF. CDR3 nucleotides: TGTGCCAGCAGCACCCGGACTAGCGGGAGGGATTACAATGAGCAGTTCTTC.

The V call is TRBV6-4, the J call TRBJ2-1, with D tentatively TRBD2 (5 bases). The V gene's germline CDR1 is MRHNA and CDR2 SNTAGT. The CDR3 is 16 amino acids. Between the trimmed V and J ends, which lost 3 bases and 0 bases, there was a span of 12 bases. CDR3 bases: TGTGCCAGCAGTGAGGGTATCGAGGGCTCCTACAATGAGCAGTTCTTC. Translation: CASSEGIEGSYNEQFF.

V and J are TRBV21-1 and TRBJ2-5; whether TRBD2, the table's D call, matches the DNA was not checked. TRBV21-1 is tagged as a pseudogene. This CDR3 is 14 amino acids long. Here the CDR3 reads CASMRVGPEETQYF. The CDR3 coding sequence is TGTGCCAGCATGAGGGTAGGCCCAGAAGAGACCCAGTACTTC.

This chain connects TRBV19 to TRBJ1-4; D perhaps matches TRBD1 (5 bases). The length of the CDR3 is 12 residues. Germline CDR1 reads LNHDA; CDR2 reads SQIVND (reference sequence). V lost 5 bases and J lost 7, with 8 bases in between. This CDR3 is CASSLGAEKLFF. Here the CDR3 DNA reads TGTGCCAGTAGTTTAGGGGCTGAAAAACTGTTTTTT.